The clone carrying this TCR beta chain was seen many times. The CDR3 is 14 amino acids. V lost 7 bases to trimming and J lost 3 bases, with 12 bases between them. Germline CDR1 reads LNHDA; CDR2 reads SQIVND (reference sequence). These data come from a study of early T cells in non-severe SARS-CoV-2 infection. Study-wide background: Sequencing input comprised bulk RNA from unsorted whole blood; chain pairing was not available.

Attached unique molecular identifiers marked individual cDNA molecules. One entry per CDR3 protein, called by TCRdb with MiXCR from the 5' RACE reads. The sample gives 25,000 to 35,000 distinct CDR3 sequences, more than 4% of which show up once; 2.6% is in the top ten. The sequenced material came from whole blood. The chain couples TRBV19 to TRBJ2-2, with a possible D match to TRBD2 (5 bases). This TCR was sampled from an adult who was a healthcare worker with PCR-confirmed SARS-CoV-2 infection or an uninfected control (not recorded which). This CDR3 reads CASTGRGYTGELFF. DNA of the CDR3: TGTGCCAGTACAGGTCGGGGTTACACCGGGGAGCTGTTTTTT. The complete variable domain, with remaining parts taken from reference TRBV19 and TRBJ2-2, reads DGGITQSPKYLFRKEGQNVTLSCEQNLNHDAMYWYRQDPGQGLRLIYYSQIVNDFQKGDIAEGYSVSREKKESFPLTVTSAQKNPTAFYLCASTGRGYTGELFFGEGSRLTVL.